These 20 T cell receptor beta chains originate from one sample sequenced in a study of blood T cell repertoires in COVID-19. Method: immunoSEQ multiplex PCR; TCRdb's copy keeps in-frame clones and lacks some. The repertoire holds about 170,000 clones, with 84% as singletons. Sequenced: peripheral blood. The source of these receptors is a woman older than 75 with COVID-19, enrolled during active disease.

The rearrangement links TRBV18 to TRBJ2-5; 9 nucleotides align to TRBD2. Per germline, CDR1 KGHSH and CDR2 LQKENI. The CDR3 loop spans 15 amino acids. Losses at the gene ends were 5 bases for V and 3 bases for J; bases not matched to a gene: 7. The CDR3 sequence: CASSTNSGGKETQYF. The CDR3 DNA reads TGTGCCAGCTCAACAAATAGCGGGGGAAAAGAGACCCAGTACTTC. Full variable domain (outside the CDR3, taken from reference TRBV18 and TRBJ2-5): NAGVMQNPRHLVRRRGQEARLRCSPMKGHSHVYWYRQLPEEGLKFMVYLQKENIIDESGMPKERFSAEFPKEGPSILRIQQVVRGDSAAYFCASSTNSGGKETQYFGPGTRLLVL.

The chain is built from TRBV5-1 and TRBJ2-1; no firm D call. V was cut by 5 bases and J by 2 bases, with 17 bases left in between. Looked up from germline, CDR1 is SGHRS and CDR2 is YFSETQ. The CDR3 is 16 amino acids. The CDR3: CASSTGWSWTYNEQFF. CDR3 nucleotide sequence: TGCGCCAGCAGTACCGGATGGAGTTGGACCTACAATGAGCAGTTCTTC.

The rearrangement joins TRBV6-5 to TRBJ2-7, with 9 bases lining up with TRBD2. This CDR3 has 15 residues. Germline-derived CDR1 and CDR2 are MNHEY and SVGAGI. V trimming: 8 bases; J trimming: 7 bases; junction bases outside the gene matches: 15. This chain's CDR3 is CASERAGGSGGEQYF. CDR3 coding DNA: TGTGCCAGCGAGAGAGCGGGAGGCTCCGGGGGGGAGCAGTACTTC.

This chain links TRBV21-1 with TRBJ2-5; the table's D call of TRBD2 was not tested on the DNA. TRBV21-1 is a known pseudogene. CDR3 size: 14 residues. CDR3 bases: TGTGCCAGCAGCAGGACTCCTGTGGGCGAGACCCAGTACTTC. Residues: CASSRTPVGETQYF.

CDR3 sequence reads: CASRQGLGEKLFF. Here the CDR3 DNA reads TGTGCCAGCAGGCAGGGCCTGGGGGAAAAACTGTTTTTT. The chain couples TRBV7-9 to TRBJ1-4; D might be TRBD1 (5 bases). Trimming took 6 bases from V and 8 from J, leaving 13 bases between them. Germline CDR1 SEHNR, CDR2 FQNEAQ (reference sequence). This CDR3 contains 13 residues.

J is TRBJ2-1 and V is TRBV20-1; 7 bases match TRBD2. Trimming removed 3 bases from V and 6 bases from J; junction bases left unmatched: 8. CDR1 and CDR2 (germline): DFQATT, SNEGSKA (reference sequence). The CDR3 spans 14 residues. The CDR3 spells CSASRPGGTNEQFF. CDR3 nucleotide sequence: TGCAGTGCTAGTCGACCCGGGGGGACCAATGAGCAGTTCTTC.

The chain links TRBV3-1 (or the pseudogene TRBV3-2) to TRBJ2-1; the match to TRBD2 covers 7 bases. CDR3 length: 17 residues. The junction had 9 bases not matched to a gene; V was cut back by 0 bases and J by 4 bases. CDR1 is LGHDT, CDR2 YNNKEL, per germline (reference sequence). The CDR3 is CASSQDPGASGYNEQFF. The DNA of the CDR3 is TGTGCCAGCAGCCAAGATCCCGGGGCTAGCGGTTACAATGAGCAGTTCTTC.

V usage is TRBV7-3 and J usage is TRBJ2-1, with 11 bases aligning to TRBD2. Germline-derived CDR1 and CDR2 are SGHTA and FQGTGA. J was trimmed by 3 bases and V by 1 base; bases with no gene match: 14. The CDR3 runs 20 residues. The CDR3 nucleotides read TGTGCCAGCAGCTTAAAATCCGCGGCCGGGACTAGCGGAAACTACAATGAGCAGTTCTTC. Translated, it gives CASSLKSAAGTSGNYNEQFF.

The chain's CDR3 is CASSLISNTIYF. The DNA of the CDR3 is TGTGCCAGCAGCTTAATTTCTAACACCATATATTTT. The chain recombines TRBV11-2 with TRBJ1-3; unclear D gene. The CDR3 covers 12 residues. From germline, CDR1 is SGHAT and CDR2 FQNNGV. V was pared by 2 bases and J by 7 bases, with 6 bases between.

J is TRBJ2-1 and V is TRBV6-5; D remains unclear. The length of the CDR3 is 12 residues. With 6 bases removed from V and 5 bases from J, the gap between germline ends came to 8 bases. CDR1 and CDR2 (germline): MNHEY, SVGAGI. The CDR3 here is CASSPVNNEQFF. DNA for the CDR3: TGTGCCAGCAGCCCCGTTAACAATGAGCAGTTCTTC.

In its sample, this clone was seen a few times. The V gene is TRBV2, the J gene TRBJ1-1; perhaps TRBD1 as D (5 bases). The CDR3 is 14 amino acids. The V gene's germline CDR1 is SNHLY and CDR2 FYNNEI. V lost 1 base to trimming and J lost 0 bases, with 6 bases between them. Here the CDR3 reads CASSEDRLNTEAFF. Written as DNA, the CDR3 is TGTGCCAGCAGTGAAGACAGGTTGAACACTGAAGCTTTCTTT.

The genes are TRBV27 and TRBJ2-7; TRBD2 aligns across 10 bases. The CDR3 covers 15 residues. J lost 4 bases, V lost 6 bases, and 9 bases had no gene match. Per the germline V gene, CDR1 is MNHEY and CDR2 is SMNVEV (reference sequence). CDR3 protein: CASRIAGGPFYEQYF. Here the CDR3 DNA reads TGTGCCAGCAGGATAGCGGGAGGTCCGTTTTACGAGCAGTACTTC.

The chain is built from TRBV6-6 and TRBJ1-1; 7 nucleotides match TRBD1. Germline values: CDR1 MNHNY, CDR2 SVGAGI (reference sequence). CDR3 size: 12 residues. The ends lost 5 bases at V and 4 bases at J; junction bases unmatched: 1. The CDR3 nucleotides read TGTGCCAGCAGTCACAGGGGCACTGAAGCTTTCTTT. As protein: CASSHRGTEAFF.

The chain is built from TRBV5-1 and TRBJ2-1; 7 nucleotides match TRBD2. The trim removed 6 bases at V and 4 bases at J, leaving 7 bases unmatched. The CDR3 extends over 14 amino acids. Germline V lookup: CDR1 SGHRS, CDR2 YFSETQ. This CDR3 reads CASTQGGSYNEQFF. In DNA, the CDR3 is TGCGCCAGCACCCAGGGCGGGAGTTACAATGAGCAGTTCTTC. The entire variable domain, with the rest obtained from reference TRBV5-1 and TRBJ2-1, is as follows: KAGVTQTPRYLIKTRGQQVTLSCSPISGHRSVSWYQQTPGQGLQFLFEYFSETQRNKGNFPGRFSGRQFSNSRSEMNVSTLELGDSALYLCASTQGGSYNEQFFGPGTRLTVL.

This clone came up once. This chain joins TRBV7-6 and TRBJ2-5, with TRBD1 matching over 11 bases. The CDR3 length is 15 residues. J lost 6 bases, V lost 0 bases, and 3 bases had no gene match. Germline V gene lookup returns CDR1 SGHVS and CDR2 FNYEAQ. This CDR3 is CASSLADRGPKTQYF. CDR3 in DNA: TGTGCCAGCAGCTTAGCGGACAGGGGGCCGAAGACCCAGTACTTC.

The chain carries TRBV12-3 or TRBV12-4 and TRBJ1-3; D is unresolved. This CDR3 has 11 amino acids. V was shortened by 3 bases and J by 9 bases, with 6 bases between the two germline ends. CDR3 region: CASSFPGTIYF. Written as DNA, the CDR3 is TGTGCCAGCAGTTTCCCGGGCACCATATATTTT.

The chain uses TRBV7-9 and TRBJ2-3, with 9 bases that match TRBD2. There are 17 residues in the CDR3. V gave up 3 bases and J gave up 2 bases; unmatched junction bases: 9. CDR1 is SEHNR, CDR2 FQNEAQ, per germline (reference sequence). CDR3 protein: CASSFQAGGRHTDTQYF. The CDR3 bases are TGTGCCAGCAGCTTTCAAGCGGGAGGACGTCACACAGATACGCAGTATTTT. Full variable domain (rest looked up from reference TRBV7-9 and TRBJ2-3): DTGVSQNPRHKITKRGQNVTFRCDPISEHNRLYWYRQTLGQGPEFLTYFQNEAQLEKSRLLSDRFSAERPKGSFSTLEIQRTEQGDSAMYLCASSFQAGGRHTDTQYFGPGTRLTVL.

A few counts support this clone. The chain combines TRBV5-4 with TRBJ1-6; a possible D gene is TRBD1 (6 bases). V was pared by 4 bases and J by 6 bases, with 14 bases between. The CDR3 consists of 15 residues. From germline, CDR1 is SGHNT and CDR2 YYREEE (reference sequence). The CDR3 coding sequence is TGTGCCAGCAGCCAAGGACAGATAACTAATTCACCCCTCCACTTT. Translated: CASSQGQITNSPLHF. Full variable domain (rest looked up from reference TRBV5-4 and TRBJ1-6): ETGVTQSPTHLIKTRGQQVTLRCSSQSGHNTVSWYQQALGQGPQFIFQYYREEENGRGNFPPRFSGLQFPNYSSELNVNALELDDSALYLCASSQGQITNSPLHFGNGTRLTVT.

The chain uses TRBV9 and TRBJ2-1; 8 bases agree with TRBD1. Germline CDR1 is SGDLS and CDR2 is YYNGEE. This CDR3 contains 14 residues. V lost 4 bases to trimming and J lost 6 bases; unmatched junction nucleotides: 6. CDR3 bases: TGTGCCAGCAGCCCGACAGGGGTGGGCAATGAGCAGTTCTTC. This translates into CASSPTGVGNEQFF.

The CDR3: CASSPMGGSTEAFF. The CDR3 DNA reads as TGTGCCAGCTCACCAATGGGGGGAAGTACTGAAGCTTTCTTT. The chain recombines TRBV18 with TRBJ1-1, with D maybe TRBD1 (5 bases). V gave up 2 bases and J gave up 5 bases, with 12 bases separating them. The CDR3 is 14 residues long. Germline lookup yields CDR1 KGHSH and CDR2 LQKENI.